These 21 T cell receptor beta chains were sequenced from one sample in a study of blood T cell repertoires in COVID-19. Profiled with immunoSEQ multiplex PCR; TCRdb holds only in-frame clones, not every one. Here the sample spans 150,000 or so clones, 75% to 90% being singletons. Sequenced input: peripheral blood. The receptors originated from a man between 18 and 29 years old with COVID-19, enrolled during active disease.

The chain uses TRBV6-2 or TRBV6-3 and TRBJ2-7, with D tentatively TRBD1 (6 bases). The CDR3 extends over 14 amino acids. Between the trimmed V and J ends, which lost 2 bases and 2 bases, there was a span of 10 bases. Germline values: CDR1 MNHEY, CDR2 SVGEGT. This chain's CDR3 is CASSYPGVTYEQYF. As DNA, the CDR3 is TGTGCCAGCAGTTACCCAGGGGTCACCTACGAGCAGTACTTC.

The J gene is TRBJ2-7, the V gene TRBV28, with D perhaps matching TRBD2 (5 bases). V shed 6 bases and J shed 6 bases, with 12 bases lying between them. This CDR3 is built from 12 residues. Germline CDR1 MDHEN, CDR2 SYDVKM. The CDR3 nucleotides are TGTGCCAGCAGAATTAGAGGGTTCGAGCAGTACTTC. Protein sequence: CASRIRGFEQYF.

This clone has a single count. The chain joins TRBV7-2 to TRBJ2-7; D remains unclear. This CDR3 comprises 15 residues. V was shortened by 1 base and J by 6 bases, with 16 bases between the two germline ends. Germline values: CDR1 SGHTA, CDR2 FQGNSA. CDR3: CASSLGAPVKSEQYF. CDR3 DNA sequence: TGTGCCAGCAGCTTAGGGGCGCCGGTGAAGTCCGAGCAGTACTTC.

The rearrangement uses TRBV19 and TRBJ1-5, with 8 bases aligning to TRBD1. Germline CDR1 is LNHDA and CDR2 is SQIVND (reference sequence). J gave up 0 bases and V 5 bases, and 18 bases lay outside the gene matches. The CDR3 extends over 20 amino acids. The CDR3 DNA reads TGTGCCAGTAGTTATGAGGCAGGGGGCGCTTCGGTCTATAGCAATCAGCCCCAGCATTTT. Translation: CASSYEAGGASVYSNQPQHF.

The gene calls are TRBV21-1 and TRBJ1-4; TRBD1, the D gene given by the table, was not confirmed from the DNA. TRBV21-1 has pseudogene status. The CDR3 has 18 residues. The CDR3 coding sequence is TGTGCCAGCAGCAAAGCGCTTCTACCTGGCAGGGATAATGAAAAACTGTTTTTT. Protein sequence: CASSKALLPGRDNEKLFF.

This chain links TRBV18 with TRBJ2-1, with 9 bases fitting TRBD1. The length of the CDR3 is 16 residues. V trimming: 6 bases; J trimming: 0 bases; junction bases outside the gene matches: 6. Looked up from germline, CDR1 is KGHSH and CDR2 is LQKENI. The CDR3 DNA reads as TGTGCCAGCTCCGATAACAGGGGGCCCTCCTACAATGAGCAGTTCTTC. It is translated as CASSDNRGPSYNEQFF. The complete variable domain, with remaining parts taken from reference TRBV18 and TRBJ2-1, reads NAGVMQNPRHLVRRRGQEARLRCSPMKGHSHVYWYRQLPEEGLKFMVYLQKENIIDESGMPKERFSAEFPKEGPSILRIQQVVRGDSAAYFCASSDNRGPSYNEQFFGPGTRLTVL.

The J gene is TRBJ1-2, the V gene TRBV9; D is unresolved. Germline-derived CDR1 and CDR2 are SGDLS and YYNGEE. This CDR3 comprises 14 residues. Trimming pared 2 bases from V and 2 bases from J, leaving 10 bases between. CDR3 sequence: CASSVGSPNYGYTF. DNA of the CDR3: TGTGCCAGCAGCGTGGGGAGTCCGAACTATGGCTACACCTTC.

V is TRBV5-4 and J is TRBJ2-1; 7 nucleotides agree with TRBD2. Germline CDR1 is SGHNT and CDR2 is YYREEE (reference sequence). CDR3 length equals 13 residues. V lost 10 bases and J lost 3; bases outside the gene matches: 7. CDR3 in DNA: TGTGCCTGGCGGGAGCCCCTCTACAATGAGCAGTTCTTC. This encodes CAWREPLYNEQFF.

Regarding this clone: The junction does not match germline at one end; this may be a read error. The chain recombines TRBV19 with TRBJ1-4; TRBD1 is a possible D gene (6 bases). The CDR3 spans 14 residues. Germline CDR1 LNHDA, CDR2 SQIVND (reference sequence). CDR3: CASSISAGDEKLLF. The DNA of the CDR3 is TGTGCCAGTAGTATATCGGCAGGGGACGAAAAACTGCTTTTT.

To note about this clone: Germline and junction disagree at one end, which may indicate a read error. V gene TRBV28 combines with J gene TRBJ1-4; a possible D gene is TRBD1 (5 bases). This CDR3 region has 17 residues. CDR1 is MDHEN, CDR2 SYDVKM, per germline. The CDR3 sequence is CASSSPPWRGQHEKLLF. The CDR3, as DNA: TGTGCCAGCAGTTCACCCCCTTGGAGAGGACAACATGAAAAACTGCTTTTT.

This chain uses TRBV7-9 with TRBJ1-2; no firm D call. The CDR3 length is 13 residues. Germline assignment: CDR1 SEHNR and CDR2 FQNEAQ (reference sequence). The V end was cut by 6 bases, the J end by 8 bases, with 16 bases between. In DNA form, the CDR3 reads TGTGCCAGCAGTCTCAATCCACTCGGGGGCTACACCTTC. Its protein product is CASSLNPLGGYTF.

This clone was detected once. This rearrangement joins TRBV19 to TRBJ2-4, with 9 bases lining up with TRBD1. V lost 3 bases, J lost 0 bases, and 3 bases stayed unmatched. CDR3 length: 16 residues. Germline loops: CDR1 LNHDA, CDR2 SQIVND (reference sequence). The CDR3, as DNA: TGTGCCAGTAGTATCGCACAGGGGGCAGCCAAAAACATTCAGTACTTC. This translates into CASSIAQGAAKNIQYF.

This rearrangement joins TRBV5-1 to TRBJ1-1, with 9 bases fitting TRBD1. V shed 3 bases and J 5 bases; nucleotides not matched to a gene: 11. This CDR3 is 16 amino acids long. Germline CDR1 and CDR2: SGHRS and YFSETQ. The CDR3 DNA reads TGCGCCAGCAGCTATACAGGGGGCGCGGGAAGGACTGAAGCTTTCTTT. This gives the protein CASSYTGGAGRTEAFF.

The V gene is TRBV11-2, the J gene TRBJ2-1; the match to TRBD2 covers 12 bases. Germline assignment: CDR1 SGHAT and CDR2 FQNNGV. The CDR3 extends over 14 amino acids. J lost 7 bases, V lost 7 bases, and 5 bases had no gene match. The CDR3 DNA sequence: TGTGCCAGCACCTCGACTAGCGGGAGAAATGAGCAGTTCTTC. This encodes CASTSTSGRNEQFF.

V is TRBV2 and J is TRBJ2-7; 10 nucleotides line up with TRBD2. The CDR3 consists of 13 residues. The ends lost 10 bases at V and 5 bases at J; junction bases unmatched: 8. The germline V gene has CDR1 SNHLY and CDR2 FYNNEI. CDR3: CATVGLAGDEQYF. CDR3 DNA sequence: TGTGCCACCGTAGGGCTAGCGGGAGACGAGCAGTACTTC.

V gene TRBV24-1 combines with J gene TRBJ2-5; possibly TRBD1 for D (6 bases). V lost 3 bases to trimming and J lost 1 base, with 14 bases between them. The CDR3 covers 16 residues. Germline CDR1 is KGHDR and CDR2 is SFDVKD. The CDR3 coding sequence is TGTGCCACCAGTGATAACAGGGTGGGGGTCCAAGAGACCCAGTACTTC. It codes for CATSDNRVGVQETQYF.

The CDR3 is CSVALGTGGFGELFF. The CDR3 nucleotides are TGCAGCGTTGCCTTAGGGACAGGGGGCTTCGGGGAGCTGTTTTTT. The rearrangement uses TRBV29-1 and TRBJ2-2; 12 bases are a match to TRBD1. After removal of 4 bases from V and 7 bases from J, the junction contained 7 bases not matched to a gene. Per the germline V gene, CDR1 is SQVTM and CDR2 is ANQGSEA. The CDR3 runs 15 residues.

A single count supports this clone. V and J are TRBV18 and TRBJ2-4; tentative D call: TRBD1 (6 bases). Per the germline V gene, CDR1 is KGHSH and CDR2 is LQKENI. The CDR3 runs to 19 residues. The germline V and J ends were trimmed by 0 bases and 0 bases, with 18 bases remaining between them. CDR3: CASSPPRGSPGIAKNIQYF. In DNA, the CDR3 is TGTGCCAGCTCACCACCGAGGGGGTCTCCTGGAATAGCCAAAAACATTCAGTACTTC.

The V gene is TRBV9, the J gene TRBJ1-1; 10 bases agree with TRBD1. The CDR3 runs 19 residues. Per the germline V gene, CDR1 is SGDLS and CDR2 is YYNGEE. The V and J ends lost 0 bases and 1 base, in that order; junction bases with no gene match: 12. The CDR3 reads CASSVESFRDRGPNTEAFF. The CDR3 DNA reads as TGTGCCAGCAGCGTAGAATCCTTTCGGGACAGGGGACCGAACACTGAAGCTTTCTTT.

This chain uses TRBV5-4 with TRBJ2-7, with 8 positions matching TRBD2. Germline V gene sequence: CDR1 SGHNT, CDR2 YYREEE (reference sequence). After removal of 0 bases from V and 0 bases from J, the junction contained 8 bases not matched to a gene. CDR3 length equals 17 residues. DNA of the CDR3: TGTGCCAGCAGCTTGGGGACCAGCGGGAGAGCCTCCTACGAGCAGTACTTC. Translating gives CASSLGTSGRASYEQYF.

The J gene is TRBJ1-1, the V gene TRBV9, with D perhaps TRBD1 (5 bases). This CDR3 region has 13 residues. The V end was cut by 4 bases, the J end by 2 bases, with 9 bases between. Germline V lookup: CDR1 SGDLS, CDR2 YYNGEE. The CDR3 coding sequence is TGTGCCAGCAGCATGGGACTTAACACTGAAGCTTTCTTT. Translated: CASSMGLNTEAFF.